This T cell receptor beta chain emerged from a study of T cell clonotyping in hematopoietic cell transplantation. Only in-frame clones appear in the TCRdb table, and some are missing; sequencing was by immunoSEQ multiplex PCR. The sample carries several thousand clones, just under 90% recorded once. Whole-study results and caveats: Pathologically expanded recipient clonotypes increased progressively from day 30 to day 180 as diversity fell.

The germline V gene has CDR1 SNHLY and CDR2 FYNNEI. Losses at the gene ends were 5 bases for V and 1 base for J; bases not matched to a gene: 4. The CDR3 spans 15 residues. Concerning this clone itself: The antigen is unknown.

Blood collection times were about day -28 and days 30, 100, 180 posttransplant. The chain links TRBV2 to TRBJ2-1; 8 bases are shared with TRBD2. The origin of this receptor is a female patient aged 40-49 years who had an allogeneic stem cell transplant from a related donor, so the T cells may come from the graft donor. Some clones in this sample may be carry-over from other donors' samples. Sequencing used peripheral blood mononuclear cells, obtained 100 days after allogeneic stem cell transplant. CDR3 residues: CASSLSGASYNEQFF. The CDR3 DNA sequence: TGTGCCAGCAGTCTTAGCGGGGCTTCCTACAATGAGCAGTTCTTC.